Listed here is a single T cell receptor beta chain. The antigen this receptor binds is unknown. Per-base quality was not reported, and no clone a single base away is much larger than it. TCRbeta CDR3 regions were amplified from genomic DNA using the immunoSEQ Assay, a bias-controlled multiplex PCR. In the original analysis: Nucleated cell counts per sample were estimated from amplification of reference gene primers within the assay. Sequence reads were collapsed and filtered to measure the absolute abundance of every unique TCRbeta CDR3 rearrangement. Productive Simpson clonality was computed per sample as the square root of Simpson's diversity index over productive rearrangements. The clones in this table, taken by TCRdb from immuneACCESS, are in-frame only. Not every clone is retained; where verified, under half of the shortfall comes from an unresolved V gene, and the cause of the rest is unknown. V, J and clone size reflect that table, while D and trimming were determined from the DNA. The sample has some 320,000 clones on record, 88% of them singletons. The leading ten clones occupy 6.9% of the sample.

This entry belongs to a study of blood T cell repertoires in COVID-19 (dated by TCRdb to the early 2020s). For the wider study: Samples from collaborators originated in the United States, Italy and Spain and spanned both the acute and convalescent phases of COVID-19. The material from the prospective study consisted of cDNA or gDNA derived from T cells, B-cell-depleted T cells, or PBMCs. Deeply sampled blood TCRbeta repertoires from subjects exposed to, actively infected with, or recovered from COVID-19 were included in the dataset. The repertoires were released in a freely available public database meant as a resource for research on the immune response to SARS-CoV-2. The samples were drawn from two sources: the first 160 participants of the ongoing ImmuneRACE study, and 950 to 1,500 subjects contributed by 6 global collaborators. Nearly every sample came with metadata listing a de-identified subject ID, COVID-19 status, age in years and sex. Where HLA class I and class II types were available, the types were taken from metadata supplied by the sample provider, not from assay-based typing. Overall study outcomes, separate from this receptor: The amount of clinical and demographic metadata varied by source and participant and was provided uncurated.

Another Seattle source contributed samples from volunteer blood donors who had recovered from COVID-19. Whole blood was collected in K2EDTA tubes by collaborating institutions according to the institutions' own protocols. For TCRbeta analysis, collaborators shipped samples in one of three forms: frozen whole blood, isolated PBMCs, or DNA extracted from either of those sample types. Relative to germline, V is 8 bases shorter and J is 5 bases shorter, with 16 bases between their ends. The CDR3 has 13 amino acids, counting the end cysteine and phenylalanine. Only the CDR3 DNA stays, 39 bases, in frame from base 1. From the germline V gene, CDR1 is MNHEY and CDR2 is SVGAGI.

The sample taken for sequencing was peripheral blood. The origin of this receptor is a woman in her 30s who had recovered from COVID-19. In this chain, TRBV6-5 is recombined with TRBJ2-7; the D gene is perhaps TRBD2, on 7 matching bases. The nucleotide sequence is TGTGCCAGCTCCCTGGGGGGGCACCACGAGCAGTACTTC. Its protein product is CASSLGGHHEQYF.